This T cell receptor (beta chain) appears in the sequencing data of a study of T cells in Graves' hyperthyroidism and ophthalmopathy. The CDR3 regions of TCR beta were amplified from RNA transcripts. An initial round of RT-PCR targeting the TCR CDR3 relied on the HTBI primer set. Each CDR3 protein is one row after TCRdb ran MiXCR on the multiplex PCR reads. Of approximately 400,000 distinct CDR3 sequences listed, about 13% are singletons. The source of the PBMCs was 8.5 to 10 ml of fresh peripheral blood. This clonotype was counted many times. CDR3 size: 13 residues. The germline CDR1 and CDR2 sequences are SNHLY and FYNNEI. V dropped 2 bases and J dropped 4 bases, with 6 bases sitting between them.

The rearrangement links TRBV2 to TRBJ1-5; D is uncertain. Sequenced sample: blood. The receptor was isolated from a man aged 25-45 years with Graves' hyperthyroidism that later progressed to Graves' ophthalmopathy. DNA for the CDR3: TGTGCCAGCAGTGAATTGGGAAATCAGCCCCAGCATTTT. Translation: CASSELGNQPQHF.